Sequencing of this T cell receptor (beta chain) was carried out in a study of neurological immune-mediated disorders. In its sample, this clonotype was seen a few times. Its antigen is unknown. TCRdb fed the 5' RACE reads into MiXCR, producing one record per CDR3 protein. The sample has over 75,000 distinct CDR3 sequences; 5.5% to 6.5% are singletons. The CDR3 totals 14 residues. Per germline, CDR1 LGHDT and CDR2 YNNKEL (reference sequence). V was cut by 4 bases and J by 6 bases, with 16 bases left in between. Time point noted: longitudinal time-point 2. The starting material, 2 million PBMCs stored at -80 C, gave rise to the unsorted libraries. Findings and caveats of the study: Expanded clones shared no identical CDR3 amino acid sequences across subjects, which suggested private TCR-beta repertoires in all groups. Multiple sclerosis was found to have the least TCR clonal expansion, below healthy controls, and HTLV-1-associated myelopathy the most. When the repertoires were sorted by phylogenetic grouping, those of 18 of 34 multiple sclerosis patients ended up in one related-CDR3 cluster, a possible signature.

This chain joins TRBV3-1 and TRBJ2-7; D may match TRBD1 or TRBD2 (7 bases each). The sequenced material came from PBMCs. This TCR was recovered from an older woman with multiple sclerosis. DNA for the CDR3: TGTGCCAGCAGCCGGGGAGGGGGCTTCGGCGAGCAGTACTTC. It encodes CASSRGGGFGEQYF.